This T cell receptor (beta chain) derives from a study of blood T cell repertoires in COVID-19. Study overall: Nucleic acid was either cDNA or gDNA, and it came from T cells, B-cell-depleted T cells, or PBMCs.

Sequencing used immunoSEQ multiplex PCR; TCRdb keeps in-frame clones, though not all of them. The table has about 210,000 clones, 70% to 90% seen once. The sequenced sample consisted of peripheral blood. This TCR derives from a woman between 45 and 65 years old with active or convalescent COVID-19.

DNA of the CDR3: TGCGCCAGCCAACTGACCGGGACAGGGGACTACGAGCAGTACTTC. It yields the protein CASQLTGTGDYEQYF. This chain joins TRBV4-1 and TRBJ2-7; 10 nucleotides match TRBD1. This CDR3 contains 15 residues. Per the germline V gene, CDR1 is MGHRA and CDR2 is YSYEKL. V was pared by 8 bases and J by 3 bases, with 10 bases of the junction left unmatched.